Following are 20 T cell receptor beta chains from one sample sequenced in a study of identical twins. TCRdb fed the 5' RACE reads into MiXCR, producing one record per CDR3 protein. The table includes approximately 690,000 distinct CDR3 sequences, roughly 6% detected once. Material for sequencing was naive T cells sorted from blood. The receptor source for this set is a man younger than 35 in good health.

This clonotype has a count of ten or more. The chain recombines TRBV15 with TRBJ2-7; D uncertain. Germline V gene data show CDR1 as LNHNV and CDR2 as YYDKDF (reference sequence). V was clipped by 0 bases and J by 3 bases, with 12 bases between them. The CDR3 spans 15 residues. The CDR3 reads CATSRDRNPGYEQYF. The CDR3 coding sequence is TGTGCCACCAGCAGAGACCGGAACCCCGGCTACGAGCAGTACTTC.

This clonotype was picked up many times. The chain joins TRBV5-5 to TRBJ2-1; TRBD2 matches at 9 bases. From germline, CDR1 is SGHKS and CDR2 YYEKEE (reference sequence). The CDR3 consists of 15 residues. J gave up 8 bases and V 3 bases, and 9 bases lay outside the gene matches. The CDR3 is CASSWVAGVLDEQFF. The CDR3 DNA is TGTGCCAGCAGCTGGGTAGCGGGAGTACTGGATGAGCAGTTCTTC.

This clonotype showed up many times. The chain carries TRBV6-2 or TRBV6-3 and TRBJ2-7, with 7 bases aligning to TRBD2. Trimming at V came to 6 bases and at J to 6 bases, leaving 17 bases not matched to a gene. Looked up from germline, CDR1 is MNHEY and CDR2 is SVGEGT. This CDR3 is 16 amino acids long. The CDR3 sequence is CASSDGRLFEMGEQYF. The CDR3 DNA is TGTGCCAGCAGCGACGGGAGGCTATTCGAAATGGGCGAGCAGTACTTC.

This clonotype was counted a single time. The chain employs TRBV28 and TRBJ1-6; D unresolved. Germline V gives CDR1 MDHEN, CDR2 SYDVKM. The CDR3 has 13 amino acids. Trimming took 5 bases from V and 8 from J, leaving 10 bases between them. The CDR3 nucleotides are TGTGCCAGCAGTATAATCCCTGATTCACCCCTCCACTTT. Translating it yields CASSIIPDSPLHF.

This clonotype was seen repeatedly, ten times or more. V usage is TRBV10-3 and J usage is TRBJ1-2; a weak D match, TRBD1 (5 bases). CDR3 length: 14 amino acids. CDR1 and CDR2 from the germline V gene are ENHRY and SYGVKD. The V and J ends lost 6 bases and 0 bases respectively, with 11 bases between them. CDR3 region: CAIRDTQANYGYTF. The DNA for the CDR3 is TGTGCCATCAGGGACACCCAAGCTAACTATGGCTACACCTTC.

In this sample, this clonotype turned up many times. The V gene is TRBV20-1, the J gene TRBJ1-6, with a weak D call TRBD1 (5 bases). The CDR3 extends over 17 amino acids. V was pared by 4 bases and J by 3 bases, with 19 bases between. In germline, CDR1 is DFQATT, CDR2 SNEGSKA (reference sequence). The CDR3 nucleotides are TGCAGTGCTACCCCTCCCCCCGGAGGGGTCTATAATTCACCCCTCCACTTT. Encoded protein: CSATPPPGGVYNSPLHF.

For this clonotype: This may be a read error: a much more frequent sequence differs by one nucleotide. The gene calls are TRBV12-3 or TRBV12-4 and TRBJ1-6; 8 nucleotides agree with TRBD1. With V trimmed by 4 bases and J by 9 bases, 8 bases remained unmatched. The CDR3 sequence is 15 residues long. In nucleotides, the CDR3 is TGTGCCAGCAGTTCCAGACAGGGGTGGAGTTCACCCCTCCACTTT. This gives the protein CASSSRQGWSSPLHF.

This clonotype was observed many times. This chain connects TRBV5-1 to TRBJ1-2, with 8 nucleotides matching TRBD1. Germline trimming cut 1 base from V and 7 bases from J; bases unmatched to any gene: 12. This CDR3 is built from 16 residues. CDR1 and CDR2 from the germline V gene are SGHRS and YFSETQ. The CDR3 protein is CASSLRYRTGFTGYTF. CDR3 DNA sequence: TGCGCCAGCAGCTTGCGGTATCGGACAGGGTTTACTGGCTACACCTTC.

This clonotype was counted at least ten times. The chain joins TRBV27 to TRBJ1-1; weak D call: TRBD1 (5 bases). CDR3 length: 13 residues. Trimming shortened V by 0 bases and J by 5 bases, and 7 bases separated the two germline ends. CDR1 and CDR2 from the germline V gene are MNHEY and SMNVEV (reference sequence). The CDR3: CASSLSGVTEAFF. CDR3 DNA: TGTGCCAGCAGTTTATCGGGGGTAACTGAAGCTTTCTTT.

This clonotype was seen only a few times. This rearrangement joins TRBV27 to TRBJ2-1; 7 nucleotides match TRBD1. This CDR3 contains 16 residues. V shed 6 bases and J 0 bases; nucleotides not matched to a gene: 8. Germline CDR1 reads MNHEY; CDR2 reads SMNVEV (reference sequence). The CDR3 nucleotides are TGTGCCAGCAGACCCCTCAGGGGGAGCTCCTACAATGAGCAGTTCTTC. This encodes CASRPLRGSSYNEQFF.

The sample holds many counts of this clonotype. V usage is TRBV15 and J usage is TRBJ2-1, with 14 bases fitting TRBD2. The CDR3 totals 17 residues. J gave up 9 bases and V 3 bases, and 10 bases lay outside the gene matches. Germline V gene sequence: CDR1 LNHNV, CDR2 YYDKDF (reference sequence). The CDR3 region has the DNA TGTGCCACCAGCAGGGGGACCGGGACTAGCGGGGGTGCTGAGCAGTTCTTC. The encoded protein is CATSRGTGTSGGAEQFF.

This clonotype appeared many times. This chain connects TRBV27 to TRBJ2-3, with D possibly being TRBD1 (5 bases). CDR3 length: 11 amino acids. V lost 2 bases to trimming and J lost 10 bases, with 7 bases between them. In germline, CDR1 is MNHEY, CDR2 SMNVEV (reference sequence). This chain's CDR3 is CASSLQGAQYF. CDR3 sequence (DNA): TGTGCCAGCAGTTTACAGGGTGCGCAGTATTTT.

This chain joins TRBV9 and TRBJ2-2; the match to TRBD2 covers 11 bases. The CDR3 spans 18 residues. V lost 2 bases and J lost 8; bases outside the gene matches: 14. Germline CDR1 and CDR2: SGDLS and YYNGEE. Written as DNA, the CDR3 is TGTGCCAGCAGCGTGCCCTCCTCGGGTAGCGGGAGGGTTGGGGAGCTGTTTTTT. Translated: CASSVPSSGSGRVGELFF. Drawing the rest from reference TRBV9 and TRBJ2-2, the complete variable domain is DSGVTQTPKHLITATGQRVTLRCSPRSGDLSVYWYQQSLDQGLQFLIQYYNGEERAKGNILERFSAQQFPDLHSELNLSSLELGDSALYFCASSVPSSGSGRVGELFFGEGSRLTVL.

This clonotype came up many times. The chain carries TRBV20-1 and TRBJ2-1; 11 bases match TRBD2. The V gene end was trimmed by 3 bases and the J gene end by 8 bases; junction bases not matched to a gene: 15. The CDR3 is made up of 17 amino acids. CDR1 is DFQATT and CDR2 is SNEGSKA in the germline V gene (reference sequence). The CDR3 nucleotides are TGCAGTGCTAGGGTAGACCTAGCGGGAGGATCTGTCGATGAGCAGTTCTTC. It specifies CSARVDLAGGSVDEQFF.

The chain couples TRBV4-1 to TRBJ2-6, with a possible D match to TRBD2 (5 bases). Germline values: CDR1 MGHRA, CDR2 YSYEKL. The CDR3 length is 17 residues. V lost 4 bases, J lost 2 bases, and 15 bases lay in between. CDR3: CASSPASRVPGANVLTF. In DNA, the CDR3 is TGCGCCAGCAGCCCGGCTTCGCGGGTTCCTGGGGCCAACGTCCTGACTTTC.

The chain has TRBV9 and TRBJ1-6; 7 bases fit TRBD1. The CDR3 loop spans 16 amino acids. Germline values: CDR1 SGDLS, CDR2 YYNGEE. Trimming cost V 7 bases and J 3 bases; bases outside gene matches: 10. CDR3 in DNA: TGTGCCAGCTCGCGGAACCAGGGGGACTATAATTCACCCCTCCACTTT. It specifies CASSRNQGDYNSPLHF.

This clonotype was detected only a few times. The J gene is TRBJ2-7, the V gene TRBV20-1, with D perhaps being TRBD1 or TRBD2 (5 bases each). V was shortened by 0 bases and J by 3 bases, with 15 bases between the two germline ends. This CDR3 contains 15 residues. Germline assignment: CDR1 DFQATT and CDR2 SNEGSKA (reference sequence). The CDR3 DNA follows: TGCAGTGCTAGAGATGCGGGCTTCAGGGACTACGAGCAGTACTTC. Protein: CSARDAGFRDYEQYF.

This clonotype was picked up a small number of times. The chain carries TRBV10-1 and TRBJ2-7; 9 bases fit TRBD1. The CDR3 extends over 15 amino acids. Germline-derived CDR1 and CDR2 are WNHNN and SYGVQD (reference sequence). V was clipped by 11 bases and J by 0 bases; unmatched bases: 11. Here the CDR3 DNA reads TGCGCCCGGAGGGGAACGGGACAGGGCTCCTACGAGCAGTACTTC. Protein: CARRGTGQGSYEQYF.

The genes are TRBV12-3 or TRBV12-4 and TRBJ2-7; TRBD2 might be the D (7 bases). The CDR3 loop spans 16 amino acids. The V end lost 5 bases, the J end lost 2 bases, and 19 bases lay between the germline ends. CDR3 loop: CASSPLWLRGPYEQYF. The CDR3, as DNA: TGTGCCAGCAGTCCCCTCTGGTTGCGGGGGCCCTACGAGCAGTACTTC.

This clonotype was picked up many times. The chain carries TRBV18 and TRBJ1-1, with 8 bases matching TRBD1. This CDR3 is 13 amino acids long. V lost 5 bases to trimming and J lost 4 bases; unmatched junction nucleotides: 3. Looked up from germline, CDR1 is KGHSH and CDR2 is LQKENI. CDR3 sequence: CASSTQGGTEAFF. CDR3 sequence (DNA): TGTGCCAGCTCAACACAGGGGGGCACTGAAGCTTTCTTT. The complete variable domain, with remaining parts taken from reference TRBV18 and TRBJ1-1, reads NAGVMQNPRHLVRRRGQEARLRCSPMKGHSHVYWYRQLPEEGLKFMVYLQKENIIDESGMPKERFSAEFPKEGPSILRIQQVVRGDSAAYFCASSTQGGTEAFFGQGTRLTVV.